The 23 T cell receptor beta chains below come from one sample, sequenced in a study of control samples from healthy donors and cancer patients. The repertoire was sequenced with immunoSEQ multiplex PCR; TCRdb's copy has only in-frame clones and lacks some. The table has about 160,000 clones, 80% to 90% seen once. What was sequenced was blood. The receptors here all came from a young man in good health.

This chain connects TRBV27 to TRBJ2-7; 8 bases line up with TRBD1. The CDR3 runs to 14 residues. The germline gives CDR1 MNHEY, CDR2 SMNVEV (reference sequence). After removal of 3 bases from V and 5 bases from J, the junction contained 6 bases not matched to a gene. CDR3 coding DNA: TGTGCCAGCAGTTTTCAGGGGGCGCTTGACGAGCAGTACTTC. Translated: CASSFQGALDEQYF.

In this sample, this clone turned up once. This chain joins TRBV20-1 and TRBJ1-2, with D possibly being TRBD1 (6 bases). The CDR3 has 16 amino acids. Germline V gene lookup returns CDR1 DFQATT and CDR2 SNEGSKA (reference sequence). V was shortened by 3 bases and J by 0 bases, with 17 bases between the two germline ends. CDR3: CSASGGGHPANYGYTF. DNA for the CDR3: TGCAGTGCTAGTGGGGGGGGACATCCAGCTAACTATGGCTACACCTTC.

The V call is TRBV5-1, the J call TRBJ2-5; TRBD1 aligns across 7 bases. V lost 2 bases and J lost 4; bases outside the gene matches: 8. The CDR3 extends over 15 amino acids. Per germline, CDR1 SGHRS and CDR2 YFSETQ. The CDR3 sequence is CASSFKGASGETQYF. Here the CDR3 DNA reads TGCGCCAGCAGCTTTAAGGGGGCCTCGGGAGAGACCCAGTACTTC.

The V gene is TRBV7-8, the J gene TRBJ1-2; weak D call: TRBD1 (5 bases). Germline V gives CDR1 SGHVS, CDR2 FQNEAQ. Trimming shortened V by 6 bases and J by 6 bases, and 17 bases separated the two germline ends. The CDR3 sequence is 14 residues long. CDR3 coding DNA: TGTGCCAGCAGTTACTCCAGGGTGGCGGATGGCTACACCTTC. Protein sequence: CASSYSRVADGYTF. Together with reference TRBV7-8 and TRBJ1-2, the CDR3 gives the full variable domain: GAGVSQSPRYKVAKRGQDVALRCDPISGHVSLFWYQQALGQGPEFLTYFQNEAQLDKSGLPSDRFFAERPEGSVSTLKIQRTQQEDSAVYLCASSYSRVADGYTFGSGTRLTVV.

The chain recombines TRBV18 with TRBJ1-4; D unclear. With 3 bases removed from V and 6 bases from J, the gap between germline ends came to 8 bases. Per the germline V gene, CDR1 is KGHSH and CDR2 is LQKENI. CDR3 size: 13 residues. The CDR3 nucleotides are TGTGCCAGCTCACCTAGTTTGGATGAAAAACTGTTTTTT. Translated, it gives CASSPSLDEKLFF.

V is TRBV16 and J is TRBJ1-1; D is uncertain. The CDR3 sequence is 13 residues long. The V end lost 2 bases, the J end lost 1 base, and 5 bases lay between the germline ends. The V gene's germline CDR1 is KGHSY and CDR2 FQNENV. The CDR3 region has the DNA TGTGCCAGCAGCCAAACCACGAACACTGAAGCTTTCTTT. It is translated as CASSQTTNTEAFF.

Note on this clone: This specimen includes other DNA sequences encoding the same CDR3. The V and J genes are TRBV5-1 and TRBJ2-7, with 7 bases matching TRBD1. The CDR3 runs to 13 residues. Germline values: CDR1 SGHRS, CDR2 YFSETQ. Trimming at V came to 4 bases and at J to 2 bases, leaving 3 bases not matched to a gene. This chain's CDR3 is CASSVGTAYEQYF. CDR3 in DNA: TGCGCCAGCAGCGTAGGGACAGCCTACGAGCAGTACTTC. Variable domain in full (rest from reference TRBV5-1 and TRBJ2-7): KAGVTQTPRYLIKTRGQQVTLSCSPISGHRSVSWYQQTPGQGLQFLFEYFSETQRNKGNFPGRFSGRQFSNSRSEMNVSTLELGDSALYLCASSVGTAYEQYFGPGTRLTVT.

The V call is TRBV11-2, the J call TRBJ1-1; D is unclear. The germline CDR1 and CDR2 sequences are SGHAT and FQNNGV. The CDR3 consists of 14 residues. Between the trimmed V and J ends, which lost 5 bases and 1 base, there was a span of 11 bases. CDR3 in DNA: TGTGCCAGCAGCCGGGCGGGATCGAACACTGAAGCTTTCTTT. As protein: CASSRAGSNTEAFF.

This sequence joins TRBV5-1 and TRBJ2-1, with 7 bases identical to TRBD2. There are 18 residues in the CDR3. CDR1 and CDR2 (germline): SGHRS, YFSETQ. V trimming: 0 bases; J trimming: 1 base; junction bases outside the gene matches: 10. This CDR3 reads CASSLAGRGTHSYNEQFF. The CDR3 DNA reads as TGCGCCAGCAGCTTGGCGGGGCGGGGGACCCATTCCTACAATGAGCAGTTCTTC.

In this sample, this clone turned up a few times. The rearrangement joins TRBV18 to TRBJ1-1; 8 positions match TRBD1. Germline CDR1 is KGHSH and CDR2 is LQKENI. The CDR3 spans 16 residues. V lost 3 bases and J lost 2; bases outside the gene matches: 8. CDR3 loop: CASSPFGTGGNTEAFF. CDR3 coding DNA: TGTGCCAGCTCACCGTTCGGGACAGGAGGAAACACTGAAGCTTTCTTT. Variable domain in full (rest from reference TRBV18 and TRBJ1-1): NAGVMQNPRHLVRRRGQEARLRCSPMKGHSHVYWYRQLPEEGLKFMVYLQKENIIDESGMPKERFSAEFPKEGPSILRIQQVVRGDSAAYFCASSPFGTGGNTEAFFGQGTRLTVV.

This clone was observed once. V usage is TRBV12-3 or TRBV12-4 and J usage is TRBJ1-3; D ambiguous. Trimming took off 5 bases at V and 4 bases at J, with 0 bases between the two ends. This CDR3 is 10 amino acids long. The CDR3 reads CASSGNTIYF. CDR3 bases: TGTGCCAGCAGTGGAAACACCATATATTTT.

The CDR3 DNA reads as TGTGCCAGCAGCAGCGGGGGACTAGCGGGACGCACAGATACGCAGTATTTT. Translation: CASSSGGLAGRTDTQYF. This rearrangement joins TRBV6-2 or TRBV6-3 to TRBJ2-3; 13 bases fit TRBD2. Germline CDR1 and CDR2: MNHEY and SVGEGT. The CDR3 is made up of 17 amino acids. V was clipped by 6 bases and J by 1 base; unmatched bases: 7.

This rearrangement joins TRBV4-1 to TRBJ2-1; D perhaps matches TRBD2 (5 bases). The CDR3 runs 16 residues. Germline lookup yields CDR1 MGHRA and CDR2 YSYEKL. Trimming removed 4 bases at V and 4 bases at J, with 17 bases between. CDR3: CASSPSSGLIYNEQFF. The CDR3 nucleotides read TGCGCCAGCAGCCCATCGTCCGGACTTATATACAATGAGCAGTTCTTC.

The genes are TRBV19 and TRBJ2-3; D is perhaps TRBD1 (7 bases). The V end was cut by 4 bases, the J end by 5 bases, with 10 bases between. The CDR3 spans 13 residues. CDR1 is LNHDA and CDR2 is SQIVND in the germline V gene (reference sequence). The CDR3 coding sequence is TGTGCCAGTAGTAACAGGGGAGGAGATACGCAGTATTTT. Translated: CASSNRGGDTQYF.

V and J are TRBV18 and TRBJ1-2, with 8 bases that match TRBD1. V trimming: 6 bases; J trimming: 5 bases; junction bases outside the gene matches: 14. Germline lookup yields CDR1 KGHSH and CDR2 LQKENI. CDR3 length equals 16 residues. The DNA for the CDR3 is TGTGCCAGCTCCCTACAAACCCAGGGGGCCTCTTATGGCTACACCTTC. This encodes CASSLQTQGASYGYTF.

The rearrangement uses TRBV6-5 and TRBJ1-2; 9 nucleotides align to TRBD1. The junction had 8 bases not matched to a gene; V was cut back by 2 bases and J by 4 bases. CDR3 length equals 16 residues. CDR1 and CDR2 (germline): MNHEY, SVGAGI. Written as DNA, the CDR3 is TGTGCCAGCAGTTACCACACAGGGGGCCTGGTCTATGGCTACACCTTC. This codes for CASSYHTGGLVYGYTF.

The chain combines TRBV19 with TRBJ1-2; 8 bases agree with TRBD1. The length of the CDR3 is 13 residues. The trim removed 5 bases at V and 7 bases at J, leaving 6 bases unmatched. Germline V gives CDR1 LNHDA, CDR2 SQIVND (reference sequence). CDR3 protein: CASSPDRASGYTF. In DNA, the CDR3 is TGTGCCAGTAGTCCGGACAGGGCTTCTGGCTACACCTTC.

The rearrangement links TRBV19 to TRBJ2-7; D may be TRBD2 (6 bases). The germline V gene encodes CDR1 LNHDA and CDR2 SQIVND (reference sequence). The CDR3 consists of 11 residues. The germline V and J ends were trimmed by 5 bases and 7 bases, with 9 bases remaining between them. This CDR3 reads CASSPAGEQYF. In DNA, the CDR3 is TGTGCCAGTAGTCCTGCGGGGGAGCAGTACTTC.

This clone was detected only once. The chain has TRBV19 and TRBJ1-6, with a weak D call TRBD1 (6 bases). Trimming pared 5 bases from V and 0 bases from J, leaving 17 bases between. This CDR3 spans 18 amino acids. Germline CDR1 reads LNHDA; CDR2 reads SQIVND (reference sequence). The CDR3 here is CASSRGGQMSSYNSPLHF. The CDR3 bases are TGTGCCAGTAGTCGGGGGGGGCAGATGAGCTCCTATAATTCACCCCTCCACTTT.

This chain joins TRBV2 and TRBJ1-5, with 7 bases aligning to TRBD1. Germline V gives CDR1 SNHLY, CDR2 FYNNEI. The CDR3 has 15 amino acids. V lost 5 bases and J lost 3; bases outside the gene matches: 7. The CDR3 nucleotides read TGTGCCAGCAGTTTCCCGGGACAGATCAATCAGCCCCAGCATTTT. Protein: CASSFPGQINQPQHF.

The chain is built from TRBV19 and TRBJ2-3; D gene unclear. Germline V CDR1 and CDR2: LNHDA, SQIVND (reference sequence). V was pared by 6 bases and J by 6 bases, with 16 bases between. The CDR3 contains 14 residues. CDR3 bases: TGTGCCAGTAGCCCGCAACTACCTCCGGATACGCAGTATTTT. This gives the protein CASSPQLPPDTQYF.

V gene TRBV6-4 combines with J gene TRBJ2-1, with 7 bases lining up with TRBD1. The V gene's germline CDR1 is MRHNA and CDR2 SNTAGT. The CDR3 consists of 20 residues. V shed 0 bases and J 4 bases; nucleotides not matched to a gene: 18. CDR3 nucleotides: TGTGCCAGCAGTGACTCGGGGACAGAGTCCTACACTACCCAATACAATGAGCAGTTCTTC. Translated: CASSDSGTESYTTQYNEQFF.

The chain couples TRBV7-2 to TRBJ2-7, with 7 nucleotides matching TRBD1. Trimming removed 5 bases from V and 5 bases from J; junction bases left unmatched: 9. Germline CDR1 SGHTA, CDR2 FQGNSA. There are 14 residues in the CDR3. The CDR3 region is CASSKNRGVHEQYF. The CDR3 DNA sequence: TGTGCCAGCAGCAAGAACAGGGGTGTGCACGAGCAGTACTTC.